What follows are 22 T cell receptor beta chains derived from one specimen sequenced in a study of blood T cell repertoires in COVID-19. Only in-frame clones appear in the TCRdb table, and some are missing; sequencing was by immunoSEQ multiplex PCR. The sample holds about 210,000 clones, around 82% seen once. Sequencing was performed on peripheral blood. These receptors were collected from a human donor in a cohort sampled during active COVID-19.

The chain has TRBV28 and TRBJ1-1; D remains unclear. With 7 bases removed from V and 1 base from J, the gap between germline ends came to 10 bases. The CDR3 is 13 amino acids. Germline values: CDR1 MDHEN, CDR2 SYDVKM. CDR3: CASIRHGNTEAFF. CDR3 DNA: TGTGCCAGCATCCGCCACGGGAACACTGAAGCTTTCTTT.

The rearrangement uses TRBV5-4 and TRBJ1-2; D may be TRBD1 (5 bases). Germline CDR1 reads SGHNT; CDR2 reads YYREEE (reference sequence). V was pared by 3 bases and J by 2 bases, with 8 bases between. The CDR3 length is 13 residues. In nucleotides, the CDR3 is TGTGCCAGCAGCTCCAGGGTAAACTATGGCTACACCTTC. Amino acids: CASSSRVNYGYTF.

The chain has TRBV27 and TRBJ2-2; 13 bases map to TRBD2. The CDR3 spans 18 residues. V lost 8 bases, J lost 7 bases, and 16 bases stayed unmatched. CDR1 is MNHEY, CDR2 SMNVEV, per germline (reference sequence). The DNA of the CDR3 is TGTGCCAGCGGGGGGTCCACCGGACTAGCGGGAGTTATCGGGGAGCTGTTTTTT. Translation gives CASGGSTGLAGVIGELFF.

Note on this clone: The same CDR3 can be traced to other DNA sequences in this sample. The chain links TRBV18 to TRBJ2-1; 11 positions match TRBD1. Unmatched junction bases numbered 4, after V lost 6 bases and J lost 6 bases. This CDR3 spans 14 amino acids. The germline V gene has CDR1 KGHSH and CDR2 LQKENI. This CDR3 is CASSPGTGGNEQFF. The CDR3 DNA reads as TGTGCCAGCTCGCCCGGGACAGGGGGCAATGAGCAGTTCTTC.

The V gene is TRBV2, the J gene TRBJ2-1; 10 nucleotides agree with TRBD2. Germline V gene sequence: CDR1 SNHLY, CDR2 FYNNEI. This CDR3 is 13 amino acids long. Trimming cost V 7 bases and J 6 bases; bases outside gene matches: 3. CDR3 DNA sequence: TGTGCCAGCACCCGACTAGCGGGCAATGAGCAGTTCTTC. Its protein is CASTRLAGNEQFF.

This chain uses TRBV7-9 with TRBJ1-5; D uncertain. Germline V gene lookup returns CDR1 SEHNR and CDR2 FQNEAQ (reference sequence). V dropped 11 bases and J dropped 3 bases, with 2 bases sitting between them. The length of the CDR3 is 9 residues. The CDR3 DNA follows: TGTGCCTACAATCAGCCCCAGCATTTT. Translated: CAYNQPQHF.

The gene calls are TRBV19 and TRBJ1-2, with TRBD1 matching 7 bases. Per the germline V gene, CDR1 is LNHDA and CDR2 is SQIVND (reference sequence). The CDR3 length is 14 residues. The ends lost 6 bases at V and 10 bases at J; junction bases unmatched: 14. The CDR3 reads CASRRVRDSASYTF. The CDR3, as DNA: TGTGCCAGTAGGCGGGTCCGGGACAGTGCGTCCTACACCTTC.

This rearrangement joins TRBV7-9 to TRBJ1-1; D may be TRBD1 (5 bases). V gave up 1 base and J gave up 8 bases, with 11 bases separating them. Germline CDR1 SEHNR, CDR2 FQNEAQ (reference sequence). The CDR3 has 13 residues. CDR3 sequence: CASSLVARGEAFF. Here the CDR3 DNA reads TGTGCCAGCAGCTTAGTAGCTAGGGGCGAAGCTTTCTTT.

This rearrangement joins TRBV4-3 to TRBJ1-2; D not resolved. This CDR3 has 14 amino acids. In germline, CDR1 is LGHNA, CDR2 YSLEER. Trimming shortened V by 4 bases and J by 3 bases, and 12 bases separated the two germline ends. This CDR3 reads CASSRSMRDYGYTF. CDR3 bases: TGCGCCAGCAGCCGGTCGATGAGGGACTATGGCTACACCTTC.

The chain has TRBV7-9 and TRBJ1-4, with D maybe TRBD1 (5 bases). Trimming shortened V by 7 bases and J by 0 bases, and 9 bases separated the two germline ends. Germline V gene data show CDR1 as SEHNR and CDR2 as FQNEAQ (reference sequence). The CDR3 runs to 14 residues. CDR3 protein: CASNRQSTNEKLFF. In nucleotides, the CDR3 is TGTGCCAGCAACAGACAGTCAACTAATGAAAAACTGTTTTTT.

The chain employs TRBV19 and TRBJ2-7; 10 nucleotides align to TRBD1. This CDR3 region has 14 residues. V dropped 6 bases and J dropped 4; count of bases not matched to a gene: 6. The germline V gene has CDR1 LNHDA and CDR2 SQIVND (reference sequence). CDR3 coding DNA: TGTGCCAGTAGACCGGGACAGGGGAGTTACGAGCAGTACTTC. Its translation is CASRPGQGSYEQYF. Variable domain in full (rest from reference TRBV19 and TRBJ2-7): DGGITQSPKYLFRKEGQNVTLSCEQNLNHDAMYWYRQDPGQGLRLIYYSQIVNDFQKGDIAEGYSVSREKKESFPLTVTSAQKNPTAFYLCASRPGQGSYEQYFGPGTRLTVT.

The rearrangement uses TRBV28 and TRBJ1-5, with 10 nucleotides matching TRBD1. Per germline, CDR1 MDHEN and CDR2 SYDVKM. The V and J ends lost 4 bases and 5 bases, in that order; junction bases with no gene match: 11. The CDR3 totals 17 residues. CDR3 DNA: TGTGCCAGCAGTTCCCCTTGGGGACAGGGGCAACATCAGCCCCAGCATTTT. Its protein product is CASSSPWGQGQHQPQHF.

The rearrangement joins TRBV7-9 to TRBJ2-1; D is unresolved. V was shortened by 1 base and J by 5 bases, with 12 bases between the two germline ends. Germline CDR1 reads SEHNR; CDR2 reads FQNEAQ (reference sequence). The length of the CDR3 is 15 residues. Written as DNA, the CDR3 is TGTGCCAGCAGCTTAGACTCCCGAAGTGACAATGAGCAGTTCTTC. It translates to CASSLDSRSDNEQFF.

The chain joins TRBV10-3 to TRBJ2-7, with 7 bases lining up with TRBD2. V shed 4 bases and J 6 bases; nucleotides not matched to a gene: 6. Germline-derived CDR1 and CDR2 are ENHRY and SYGVKD. This CDR3 is 13 amino acids long. This CDR3 reads CAISARLASEQYF. The CDR3 region has the DNA TGTGCCATCAGTGCCCGACTAGCCAGCGAGCAGTACTTC.

The J gene is TRBJ1-2, the V gene TRBV14, with TRBD1 matching 7 bases. Per germline, CDR1 SGHDN and CDR2 FVKESK. CDR3 length: 12 residues. The V and J ends lost 8 bases and 2 bases, in that order; junction bases with no gene match: 2. The CDR3 region is CASQQGNYGYTF. The CDR3 DNA follows: TGTGCCAGCCAACAGGGGAACTATGGCTACACCTTC.

The V call is TRBV7-9, the J call TRBJ1-1; TRBD1 aligns across 8 bases. The V gene end was trimmed by 8 bases and the J gene end by 5 bases; junction bases not matched to a gene: 1. Germline CDR1 and CDR2: SEHNR and FQNEAQ (reference sequence). The CDR3 covers 11 residues. The CDR3 DNA is TGTGCCAGCGGACAGGGAACTGAAGCTTTCTTT. Protein: CASGQGTEAFF.

The rearrangement links TRBV7-9 to TRBJ2-5, with a tentative D call TRBD2 (7 bases). With 4 bases removed from V and 4 bases from J, the gap between germline ends came to 13 bases. The CDR3 covers 14 residues. Looked up from germline, CDR1 is SEHNR and CDR2 is FQNEAQ (reference sequence). For the CDR3, the DNA is TGTGCCAGCAGCTCCCGGGGAGGGGGAGAGACCCAGTACTTC. Protein product: CASSSRGGGETQYF. The variable domain in full, with the rest retrieved from reference TRBV7-9 and TRBJ2-5, is DTGVSQNPRHKITKRGQNVTFRCDPISEHNRLYWYRQTLGQGPEFLTYFQNEAQLEKSRLLSDRFSAERPKGSFSTLEIQRTEQGDSAMYLCASSSRGGGETQYFGPGTRLLVL.

This rearrangement joins TRBV6-5 to TRBJ1-1, with TRBD1 matching over 8 bases. This CDR3 has 12 residues. CDR1 MNHEY and CDR2 SVGAGI come from the germline V gene. The V gene end was trimmed by 6 bases and the J gene end by 11 bases; junction bases not matched to a gene: 8. The CDR3 DNA sequence: TGTGCCAGCAGCCCCAGGACAGGGAAGGCTTTCTTT. Protein: CASSPRTGKAFF.

Only a few counts were recorded for this clone. V is TRBV3-1 (or the pseudogene TRBV3-2) and J is TRBJ2-5; D perhaps matches TRBD1 (5 bases). CDR1 and CDR2 (germline): LGHDT, YNNKEL (reference sequence). The CDR3 spans 14 residues. V was pared by 2 bases and J by 13 bases, with 20 bases between. The CDR3 loop is CASSQRGPGSRVYF. Written as DNA, the CDR3 is TGTGCCAGCAGCCAAAGGGGTCCCGGTAGTAGGGTGTACTTC.

This clone was detected only a few times. The chain carries TRBV9 and TRBJ2-5; a weak D match, TRBD1 (6 bases). CDR3 length: 15 residues. Per the germline V gene, CDR1 is SGDLS and CDR2 is YYNGEE. Trimming took 0 bases from V and 3 from J, leaving 12 bases between them. CDR3 in amino acids: CASSVEPWTEETQYF. CDR3 in DNA: TGTGCCAGCAGCGTAGAACCCTGGACAGAAGAGACCCAGTACTTC.

This clone is a singleton in its sample. V usage is TRBV5-6 and J usage is TRBJ2-2; TRBD1 matches 7 bases. The CDR3 loop spans 15 amino acids. The V and J ends lost 4 bases and 7 bases, in that order; junction bases with no gene match: 10. Germline V CDR1 and CDR2: SGHDT, YYEEEE. The CDR3 reads CASSPPGQSFGELFF. In DNA form, the CDR3 reads TGTGCCAGCAGCCCCCCGGGACAGTCTTTCGGGGAGCTGTTTTTT.

The J gene is TRBJ2-2, the V gene TRBV29-1; 9 bases align to TRBD1. The V gene end was trimmed by 7 bases and the J gene end by 5 bases; junction bases not matched to a gene: 11. The CDR3 covers 15 residues. CDR1 and CDR2 (germline): SQVTM, ANQGSEA. The CDR3 bases are TGCAGCGCCCAACGGGGGACAGGGCTTACCGGGGAGCTGTTTTTT. Amino acid sequence: CSAQRGTGLTGELFF.